The T cell receptor (beta chain) under discussion was sequenced for a study of T cell clones after liver transplantation. Clones were sequenced by immunoSEQ multiplex PCR, and TCRdb holds only the in-frame ones, with some missing. The sample consists of 75,000 to 95,000 clones, 84% of them appearing once. The CDR3 contains 12 residues. The chain has TRBV1 and TRBJ2-1. TRBV1 is described as a pseudogene. This clonotype originated in a human patient who received a liver transplant. These T cells may partly come from the graft donor. This specimen consisted of CD4+ T cells from blood, obtained roughly 50 months after liver transplant. The CDR3 DNA reads as TGCACCCCAGGTAGCCGGGCCAATGAGCAGTTCTTC. Translating gives CTPGSRANEQFF.